These T cell receptor beta chains were read from a single sample in a study of shared clonotypes between healthy human individuals. The data were produced by immunoSEQ multiplex PCR, yet TCRdb's version contains in-frame clones alone and is incomplete. The sample gives roughly 2,000,000 clones, around 95% of which show up once; around 1.7% is in the top ten. Input material: naive CD8+ T cells from PBMCs. All receptors come from a man between 18 and 29 years old in good health. Some clones in this sample may be carry-over from other donors' samples. The CDR3 runs from the conserved cysteine through the conserved F or W. D genes are given only for firm matches. Not every row has a clone size; where given, it reads once, few, many or a size class.

J	V	D	size	CDR3	DNA
TRBJ1-1	TRBV5-1	-	once	CASSHGGTENTEAFF	TGCGCCAGCAGTCACGGAGGGACGGAGAACACTGAAGCTTTCTTT
TRBJ2-3	TRBV9	TRBD1	-	CASSDGTGTDTQYF	TGTGCCAGCAGCGATGGGACAGGCACAGATACGCAGTATTTT
TRBJ2-7	TRBV7-9	TRBD2	-	CASSSRGTSEQYF	TGTGCCAGCAGCTCCCGGGGGACTAGCGAGCAGTACTTC
TRBJ1-6	TRBV6-5	TRBD1	-	CASSLGQGHNSPLHF	TGTGCCAGCAGTTTGGGACAGGGGCATAATTCACCCCTCCACTTT
TRBJ1-1	TRBV7-2	-	-	CASSPRDIEAFF	TGTGCCAGCAGCCCGAGGGACATTGAAGCTTTCTTT
TRBJ1-1	TRBV5-1	-	-	CASRSWLGTEAFF	TGCGCCAGCAGAAGTTGGTTGGGCACTGAAGCTTTCTTT
TRBJ1-1	TRBV19	-	once	CASSILGRGRTEAFF	TGTGCCAGTAGTATCTTGGGACGGGGAAGGACTGAAGCTTTCTTT
TRBJ2-7	TRBV27	-	-	CASSPDAGSYEQYF	TGTGCCAGCAGCCCCGACGCGGGCTCCTACGAGCAGTACTTC
TRBJ2-5	TRBV7-3	TRBD1	-	CASSPGTGQETQYF	TGTGCCAGCAGCCCAGGGACAGGCCAAGAGACCCAGTACTTC
TRBJ1-2	TRBV5-6	TRBD1	-	CASSLGTGVLGYTF	TGTGCCAGCAGCCTGGGGACAGGGGTATTAGGCTACACCTTC
TRBJ2-3	TRBV7-9	-	-	CASSPGIRTDTQYF	TGTGCCAGCAGCCCAGGGATAAGGACAGATACGCAGTATTTT
TRBJ1-5	TRBV4-1	-	-	CASSQESPLATQPQHF	TGCGCCAGCAGCCAAGAAAGCCCACTGGCAACACAGCCCCAGCATTTT
TRBJ2-1	TRBV6-4	-	few	CASSDRDWGNEQFF	TGTGCCAGCAGTGACCGGGACTGGGGAAATGAGCAGTTCTTC
TRBJ1-1	TRBV27	-	-	CASSPLIDTEAFF	TGTGCCAGCAGTCCCCTGATCGACACTGAAGCTTTCTTT
TRBJ1-2	TRBV11-2	TRBD1	-	CASSLSPDRVYGYTF	TGTGCCAGCAGCTTATCGCCGGACAGGGTCTATGGCTACACCTTC
TRBJ2-2	TRBV4-1	-	-	CASSRPPPRLANTGELFF	TGCGCCAGCAGCCGTCCACCTCCCAGGCTCGCGAACACCGGGGAGCTGTTTTTT
TRBJ2-3	TRBV7-9	TRBD2	-	CASSRGTSGRTDTQYF	TGTGCCAGCAGCCGGGGGACTAGCGGGAGAACAGATACGCAGTATTTT
TRBJ2-1	TRBV6-5	-	-	CASSTGPPPDEQFF	TGTGCCAGCAGCACAGGCCCCCCCCCGGATGAGCAGTTCTTC
TRBJ1-1	TRBV27	-	-	CASSLAPRDMNTEAFF	TGTGCCAGCAGTTTGGCCCCAAGGGACATGAACACTGAAGCTTTCTTT
TRBJ2-7	TRBV5-1	TRBD2	once	CASSPGLGEQYF	TGCGCCAGCAGCCCTGGACTAGGCGAGCAGTACTTC
TRBJ2-3	TRBV7-6	-	-	CASSFLSPGTISTDTQYF	TGTGCCAGCAGCTTTCTCTCCCCGGGGACAATCAGCACAGATACGCAGTATTTT
TRBJ2-7	TRBV19	-	-	CASSIADYPTYEQYF	TGTGCCAGTAGTATAGCGGACTATCCGACTTACGAGCAGTACTTC
TRBJ2-5	TRBV6-5	-	once	CASNPDSHQETQYF	TGTGCCAGCAATCCGGACAGCCACCAAGAGACCCAGTACTTC
TRBJ1-3	TRBV9	-	once	CASSATGVSGNTIYF	TGTGCCAGCAGTGCGACAGGAGTCTCTGGAAACACCATATATTTT
TRBJ2-7	TRBV29-1	TRBD1	once	CSVSIPDRGYEQYF	TGCAGCGTTTCCATTCCGGACAGGGGCTACGAGCAGTACTTC
TRBJ2-7	TRBV5-1	-	-	CASSLMGLEVSEQYF	TGCGCCAGCAGCTTGATGGGTTTGGAGGTGTCCGAGCAGTACTTC
TRBJ1-1	TRBV4-3	TRBD1	-	CASSQDLRTGDTEAFF	TGCGCCAGCAGCCAAGATCTCAGGACAGGGGACACTGAAGCTTTCTTT
TRBJ2-7	TRBV11-2	-	once	CASSLWDSLSEQYF	TGTGCCAGCAGCTTATGGGATAGCCTTAGCGAGCAGTACTTC
TRBJ2-7	TRBV10-1	TRBD1	-	CASSDFGQESYEQYF	TGCGCCAGCAGTGATTTTGGACAGGAGTCCTACGAGCAGTACTTC
TRBJ2-3	TRBV15	-	-	CATSRGRDKNTDTQYF	TGTGCCACCAGCAGAGGACGGGACAAAAACACAGATACGCAGTATTTT
TRBJ2-7	TRBV29-1	-	once	CSVDGGSSGSEQYF	TGCAGCGTTGACGGGGGCTCGTCGGGTAGCGAGCAGTACTTC
TRBJ2-7	TRBV9	-	once	CASSVAHGAYEQYF	TGTGCCAGCAGCGTAGCTCACGGGGCCTACGAGCAGTACTTC
TRBJ1-4	TRBV29-1	-	few	CSVAVTGDEKLFF	TGCAGCGTTGCCGTGACAGGAGACGAAAAACTGTTTTTT
TRBJ2-3	TRBV27	TRBD1	-	CASSPRQGTDTQYF	TGTGCCAGCAGTCCTCGACAGGGAACAGATACGCAGTATTTT
TRBJ2-7	TRBV27	TRBD1	-	CASSDRGSSYEQYF	TGTGCCAGCAGTGACAGGGGATCTTCCTACGAGCAGTACTTC
TRBJ1-1	TRBV9	-	-	CASSAEQRMNTEAFF	TGTGCCAGCAGCGCTGAACAGCGAATGAACACTGAAGCTTTCTTT
TRBJ1-5	TRBV28	-	-	CASSFRESNQPQHF	TGTGCCAGCAGTTTCAGGGAGAGCAATCAGCCCCAGCATTTT
TRBJ2-1	TRBV7-6	-	-	CASSLFRRSSYNEQFF	TGTGCCAGCAGCTTATTCAGGCGATCTTCCTACAATGAGCAGTTCTTC
TRBJ2-7	TRBV5-1	TRBD2	-	CASSPAGAAEQYF	TGCGCCAGCAGCCCAGCGGGAGCGGCCGAGCAGTACTTC
TRBJ2-5	TRBV11-2	-	-	CASSPPLRRQETQYF	TGTGCCAGCAGCCCTCCCCTGCGACGACAAGAGACCCAGTACTTC
TRBJ2-1	TRBV6-5	-	-	CASSYWGANEQFF	TGTGCCAGCAGTTATTGGGGGGCAAATGAGCAGTTCTTC
TRBJ2-7	TRBV11-2	-	-	CASSLAGDYEQYF	TGTGCCAGCAGCTTGGCAGGGGATTACGAGCAGTACTTC
TRBJ2-1	TRBV7-9	TRBD2	once	CASSSGLAGDISYNEQFF	TGTGCCAGCAGCTCCGGACTAGCGGGAGATATATCCTACAATGAGCAGTTCTTC
TRBJ2-7	TRBV5-1	-	-	CASSPHRDRPSNSYEQYF	TGCGCCAGCAGCCCCCACCGGGACCGACCTTCTAACTCCTACGAGCAGTACTTC
TRBJ1-1	TRBV28	-	-	CASSPMNTEAFF	TGTGCCAGCAGCCCGATGAACACTGAAGCTTTCTTT
TRBJ2-7	TRBV7-6	TRBD2	-	CASSLDGLGPNYEQYF	TGTGCCAGCAGCTTAGACGGACTAGGCCCCAACTACGAGCAGTACTTC
TRBJ2-7	TRBV7-2	-	-	CASSVLAGSYEQYF	TGTGCCAGCAGCGTCTTGGCGGGGTCCTACGAGCAGTACTTC
TRBJ2-7	TRBV27	TRBD1	-	CASSDRGPYEQYF	TGTGCCAGCTCGGACAGGGGGCCATACGAGCAGTACTTC
TRBJ2-5	TRBV29-1	-	once	CSVTAGWGTQYF	TGCAGCGTTACCGCGGGTTGGGGGACCCAGTACTTC
TRBJ2-7	TRBV15	TRBD2	-	CATSRTGTGGYEQYF	TGTGCCACCAGCAGAACCGGGACGGGGGGTTACGAGCAGTACTTC
TRBJ2-2	TRBV27	-	-	CASSLIVNTGELFF	TGTGCCAGCAGTTTGATTGTCAACACCGGGGAGCTGTTTTTT
TRBJ1-1	TRBV11-2	-	-	CASSLETGGTEAFF	TGTGCCAGCAGCTTAGAGACAGGCGGCACTGAAGCTTTCTTT
TRBJ2-7	TRBV5-6	-	-	CASSLDGSFYEQYF	TGTGCCAGCAGCTTAGACGGGAGCTTCTACGAGCAGTACTTC
TRBJ1-2	TRBV27	TRBD1	few	CASRIGTGDGYTF	TGTGCCAGCCGAATAGGGACAGGGGATGGCTACACCTTC
TRBJ2-7	TRBV30	-	-	CAWRWQGESYEQYF	TGTGCCTGGAGGTGGCAGGGAGAATCCTACGAGCAGTACTTC
TRBJ1-2	TRBV9	TRBD1	-	CASSPRWGQGAVGYTF	TGTGCCAGCAGCCCCCGGTGGGGACAGGGGGCTGTCGGCTACACCTTC